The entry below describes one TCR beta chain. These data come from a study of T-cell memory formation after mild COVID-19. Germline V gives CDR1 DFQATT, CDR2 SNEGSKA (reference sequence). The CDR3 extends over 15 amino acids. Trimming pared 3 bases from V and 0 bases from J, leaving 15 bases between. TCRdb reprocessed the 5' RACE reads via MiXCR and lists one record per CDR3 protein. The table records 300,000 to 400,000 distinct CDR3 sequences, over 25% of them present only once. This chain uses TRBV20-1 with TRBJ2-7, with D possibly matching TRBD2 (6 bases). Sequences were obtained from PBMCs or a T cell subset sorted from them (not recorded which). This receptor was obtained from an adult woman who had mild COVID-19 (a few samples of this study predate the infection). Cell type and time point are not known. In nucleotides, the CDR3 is TGCAGTGCTAGTCCCGGGACTTCTCTCTCCTACGAGCAGTACTTC. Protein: CSASPGTSLSYEQYF.